These T cell receptor beta chains were read from a single sample in a study of regulatory T cells in long-lasting Graves disease. TCRdb independently ran MiXCR on the multiplex PCR reads; one entry per CDR3 protein. The sample shows over 350,000 distinct CDR3 sequences, roughly 15% of them seen only once. These data also featured in a second study, about T cells in Graves' hyperthyroidism and ophthalmopathy.

The sequencing used peripheral blood mononuclear cells (PBMCs), collected at new diagnosis, from a patient treated with antithyroid drugs. These receptor sequences come from a woman in her fifties or sixties with Graves disease. The CDR3 runs from the conserved cysteine through the conserved F or W. The D gene is left open where the match is weak. Size values are once, few and many counts, or a class for expanded clones, and some rows have none.

abundance	j_gene	d_gene	v_gene	CDR3aa	CDR3nt
many	TRBJ1-2	NA	TRBV3-1	CASSQAGPASYGYTF	TGTGCCAGCAGCCAAGCCGGACCGGCTAGCTATGGCTACACCTTC
few	TRBJ2-6	NA	TRBV18	CASSVDSGANVLTF	TGTGCCAGCTCAGTCGACTCTGGGGCCAACGTCCTGACTTTC
many	TRBJ2-1	TRBD2	TRBV6-2/TRBV6-3	CASSYSGTSGSSEQFF	TGTGCCAGCAGTTATTCCGGGACTAGCGGGAGCAGTGAGCAGTTCTTC
NA	TRBJ2-7	TRBD2	TRBV5-1	CASSLGLAHTYEQYF	TGCGCCAGCAGCTTGGGACTAGCGCACACCTACGAGCAGTACTTC
many	TRBJ2-2	NA	TRBV6-4	CASSDRETNTGELFF	TGTGCCAGCAGTGACAGGGAAACGAACACCGGGGAGCTGTTTTTT
NA	TRBJ2-5	NA	TRBV5-1	CASSEGLIQETQYF	TGCGCCAGCAGCGAGGGACTGATACAAGAGACCCAGTACTTC
few	TRBJ2-3	TRBD2	TRBV19	CASSIGGLAGGPLDTQYF	TGTGCCAGTAGTATTGGGGGACTAGCGGGAGGCCCCTTAGATACGCAGTATTTT
NA	TRBJ1-1	NA	TRBV19	CASTDTQTALQNTEAFF	TGTGCCAGTACCGACACGCAAACAGCCCTCCAGAACACTGAAGCTTTCTTT
many	TRBJ2-7	TRBD2	TRBV11-2	CASSLLYTAGEYEQYF	TGTGCCAGCAGCTTACTCTATACCGCGGGAGAATACGAGCAGTACTTC
many	TRBJ2-1	NA	TRBV30	CAWSPLLASYNEQFF	TGTGCCTGGAGTCCATTGCTAGCCTCCTACAATGAGCAGTTCTTC
NA	TRBJ1-1	NA	TRBV20-1	CSAPTGQTNTEAFF	TGCAGTGCCCCCACCGGGCAAACTAACACTGAAGCTTTCTTT
many	TRBJ1-2	NA	TRBV30	CAWTATGSGDGYTF	TGTGCCTGGACCGCGACAGGTTCCGGAGATGGCTACACCTTC
few	TRBJ2-7	TRBD1	TRBV5-1	CASSLDGDRNSYEQYF	TGCGCCAGCAGCTTGGATGGGGACAGGAACTCCTACGAGCAGTACTTC
many	TRBJ2-1	TRBD2	TRBV20-1	CSASIQPGLAGVNNEQFF	TGCAGTGCTAGTATTCAACCGGGACTAGCGGGAGTTAACAATGAGCAGTTCTTC
many	TRBJ2-7	TRBD1	TRBV11-1	CASSPPGTGVHEQYF	TGTGCCAGCAGCCCTCCCGGGACAGGGGTCCACGAGCAGTACTTC
NA	TRBJ1-1	NA	TRBV27	CASSFAARAEAFF	TGTGCCAGCAGTTTTGCGGCTCGGGCTGAAGCTTTCTTT
many	TRBJ1-5	TRBD1	TRBV28	CASSLTGGYQPQHF	TGTGCCAGCAGTCTGACAGGGGGCTATCAGCCCCAGCATTTT
few	TRBJ2-7	NA	TRBV7-9	CASTPAERTGTYGQYF	TGTGCCAGCACCCCAGCGGAGCGAACTGGGACCTACGGGCAGTACTTC
few	TRBJ2-1	NA	TRBV2	CASSVGNYEQFF	TGTGCCAGCAGTGTGGGGAATTACGAGCAGTTCTTC
NA	TRBJ2-2	TRBD2	TRBV5-1	CASSLTSGGTGELFF	TGCGCCAGCAGCTTGACGTCGGGGGGGACCGGGGAGCTGTTTTTT
many	TRBJ1-1	NA	TRBV5-1	CASSLGIGGGRTEAFF	TGCGCCAGCAGCTTGGGGATAGGGGGGGGTCGGACTGAAGCTTTCTTT
few	TRBJ1-2	NA	TRBV19	CASSPSRWGQDGYTF	TGTGCCAGTAGCCCCTCCCGGTGGGGGCAGGATGGCTACACCTTC
many	TRBJ1-2	TRBD1	TRBV2	CASRDRGSGGYTF	TGTGCCAGCAGGGACAGGGGATCGGGCGGCTACACCTTC
many	TRBJ2-7	TRBD1	TRBV12-3/TRBV12-4	CASSGGQGMSEQYF	TGTGCCAGCAGTGGGGGACAGGGGATGAGCGAGCAGTACTTC
NA	TRBJ2-5	TRBD1	TRBV29-1	CSVNRGMWETQYF	TGCAGCGTGAACAGGGGGATGTGGGAGACCCAGTACTTC
many	TRBJ2-2	NA	TRBV30	CAWSGTSRGGELFF	TGTGCCTGGAGTGGGACATCGAGAGGAGGGGAGCTGTTTTTT
many	TRBJ1-6	NA	TRBV7-9	CASSLVESSPLHF	TGTGCCAGCAGCTTAGTAGAAAGTTCACCCCTCCACTTT
NA	TRBJ2-1	TRBD2	TRBV19	CASSPTSGLGNEQFF	TGTGCCAGTAGCCCGACTAGCGGGTTAGGGAATGAGCAGTTCTTC
few	TRBJ1-1	TRBD1	TRBV7-9	CASSYSGTGAEAFF	TGTGCCAGCAGTTACTCCGGGACAGGGGCTGAAGCTTTCTTT
many	TRBJ2-1	TRBD2	TRBV28	CASSPPLATTYNEQFF	TGTGCCAGCAGTCCGCCACTAGCGACCACTTACAATGAGCAGTTCTTC
many	TRBJ1-5	NA	TRBV6-1	CASSEGVYSNQPQHF	TGTGCCAGCAGTGAAGGAGTTTATAGCAATCAGCCCCAGCATTTT
many	TRBJ1-6	NA	TRBV3-1	CASSLDRTSPLHF	TGTGCCAGCAGCCTAGACCGAACTTCACCCCTCCACTTT
NA	TRBJ2-7	NA	TRBV4-1	CASSQGRNSGNYEQYF	TGCGCCAGCAGCCAAGGTAGAAACTCCGGAAACTACGAGCAGTACTTC
many	TRBJ1-4	NA	TRBV28	CASSLWDTPATNEKLFF	TGTGCCAGCAGTTTATGGGACACACCTGCAACTAATGAAAAACTGTTTTTT
many	TRBJ1-1	NA	TRBV28	CASNLRAGGAFF	TGTGCCAGCAATTTGAGGGCAGGCGGGGCTTTCTTT
few	TRBJ2-2	TRBD2	TRBV19	CASSIGGSTWNTGELFF	TGTGCCAGTAGTATCGGCGGGAGCACGTGGAACACCGGGGAGCTGTTTTTT
many	TRBJ2-1	TRBD2	TRBV4-1	CASSQGLASNEQFF	TGTGCCAGCAGCCAAGGACTAGCGAGCAATGAGCAGTTCTTC
many	TRBJ2-3	NA	TRBV6-1	CASRPGPRTDTQYF	TGTGCCAGCAGGCCGGGACCCCGCACAGATACGCAGTATTTT
few	TRBJ2-5	TRBD2	TRBV18	CASSPRASGRGVQETQYF	TGTGCCAGCTCACCAAGGGCTAGCGGGAGAGGGGTCCAAGAGACCCAGTACTTC
NA	TRBJ1-1	NA	TRBV6-1	CASSGTPQGRTEAFF	TGTGCCAGCAGTGGGACACCCCAGGGACGCACTGAAGCTTTCTTT
many	TRBJ2-5	NA	TRBV3-1	CASSQDGGKETQYF	TGTGCCAGCAGCCAAGATGGTGGTAAAGAGACCCAGTACTTC
few	TRBJ2-4	TRBD2	TRBV28	CASDRGGGRGKNIQYF	TGTGCCAGCGACCGGGGGGGGGGCCGGGGCAAAAACATTCAGTACTTC
NA	TRBJ1-1	TRBD1	TRBV10-3	CAISPARRGHGTEAFF	TGTGCCATCAGCCCCGCTCGCAGGGGGCATGGCACTGAAGCTTTCTTT
once	TRBJ2-6	NA	TRBV30	CALQGTSGANVLTF	TGTGCCTTACAGGGTACGAGTGGGGCCAACGTCCTGACTTTC
many	TRBJ2-5	TRBD2	TRBV30	CAWSAAGEGTQYF	TGTGCCTGGAGTGCAGCGGGAGAAGGGACCCAGTACTTC
many	TRBJ1-1	NA	TRBV27	CASTQIGGTEAFF	TGTGCCAGCACCCAGATCGGCGGCACTGAAGCTTTCTTT
many	TRBJ2-5	NA	TRBV2	CASSEAGETQYF	TGTGCCAGCAGTGAAGCAGGAGAGACCCAGTACTTC
NA	TRBJ2-5	NA	TRBV28	CASSFHGETQYF	TGTGCCAGCAGCTTCCACGGAGAGACCCAGTACTTC
NA	TRBJ1-3	NA	TRBV6-5	CASSYSKGSGNTIYF	TGTGCCAGCAGTTACTCTAAGGGATCCGGAAACACCATATATTTT
many	TRBJ2-7	NA	TRBV6-5	CASSYFREQYF	TGTGCCAGCAGTTACTTTCGCGAGCAGTACTTC
many	TRBJ2-7	NA	TRBV7-2	CASSLGADATEQYF	TGTGCCAGCAGCTTGGGAGCGGACGCGACGGAGCAGTACTTC
many	TRBJ1-2	NA	TRBV28	CASSLSPMNYGYTF	TGTGCCAGCAGTTTAAGCCCCATGAACTATGGCTACACCTTC
many	TRBJ1-6	TRBD1	TRBV5-1	CASTRSGTGESPLHF	TGCGCCAGCACCAGGAGTGGGACAGGCGAATCACCCCTCCACTTT
NA	TRBJ1-2	TRBD1	TRBV5-1	CASSLAQGLTYGYTF	TGCGCCAGCAGCTTGGCACAGGGGCTGACCTATGGCTACACCTTC
NA	TRBJ2-1	TRBD2	TRBV6-4	CASSDQPGTRFLGEQFF	TGTGCCAGCAGTGACCAGCCCGGGACTAGATTTCTTGGGGAGCAGTTCTTC
few	TRBJ2-1	NA	TRBV6-2/TRBV6-3	CASGGFSLYNEQFF	TGTGCCAGTGGTGGTTTTAGTCTCTACAATGAGCAGTTCTTC
many	TRBJ2-3	NA	TRBV11-1	CASRGQTTDTQYF	TGTGCCAGCAGGGGGCAAACGACAGATACGCAGTATTTT